The T cell receptor (beta chain) described here comes from a study of blood T cell repertoires in COVID-19. Study context: In each case, the material was cDNA or gDNA derived from T cells, B-cell-depleted T cells, or PBMCs.

Only in-frame clones appear in the TCRdb table, and some are missing; sequencing was by immunoSEQ multiplex PCR. The data show about 320,000 clones, with around 84% seen just once and approximately 1.9% held by the top ten. Participant-reported clinical history was the basis for cohort assignment. In the 2 weeks before study entry, exposed participants met a COVID-19 case, which was PCR-confirmed or clinician-diagnosed. The trim removed 3 bases at V and 2 bases at J, leaving 9 bases unmatched. The CDR3 has 16 amino acids. The germline V gene has CDR1 LGHDT and CDR2 YNNKEL (reference sequence). The material sequenced was PBMCs or T cells enriched from blood (not recorded which). This clonotype originated in a woman under 40 who had been exposed to COVID-19. V and J are TRBV3-1 (or the pseudogene TRBV3-2) and TRBJ2-7; 8 bases map to TRBD2. The CDR3 nucleotides are TGTGCCAGCAGCCATTTAACTAGCGGAAGACCCTACGAGCAGTACTTC. This gives the protein CASSHLTSGRPYEQYF.